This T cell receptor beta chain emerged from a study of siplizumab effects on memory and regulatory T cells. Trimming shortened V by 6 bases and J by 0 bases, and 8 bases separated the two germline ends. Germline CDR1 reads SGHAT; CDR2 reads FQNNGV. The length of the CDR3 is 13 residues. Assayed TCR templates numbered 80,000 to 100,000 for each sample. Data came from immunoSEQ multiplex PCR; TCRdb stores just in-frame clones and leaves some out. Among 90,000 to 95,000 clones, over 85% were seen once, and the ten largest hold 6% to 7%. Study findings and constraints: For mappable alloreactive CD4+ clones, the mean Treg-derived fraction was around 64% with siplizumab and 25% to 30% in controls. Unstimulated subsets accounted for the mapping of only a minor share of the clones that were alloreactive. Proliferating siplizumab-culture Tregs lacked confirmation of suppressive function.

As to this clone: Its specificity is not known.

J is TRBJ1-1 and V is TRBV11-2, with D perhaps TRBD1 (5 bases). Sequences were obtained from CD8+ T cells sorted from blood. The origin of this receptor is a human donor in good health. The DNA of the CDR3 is TGTGCCAGCAGTCGGGGGGTGAACACTGAAGCTTTCTTT. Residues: CASSRGVNTEAFF. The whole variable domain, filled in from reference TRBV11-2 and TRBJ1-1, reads EAGVAQSPRYKIIEKRQSVAFWCNPISGHATLYWYQQILGQGPKLLIQFQNNGVVDDSQLPKDRFSAERLKGVDSTLKIQPAKLEDSAVYLCASSRGVNTEAFFGQGTRLTVV.